A single sample is the source of the 20 T cell receptor beta chains below, sequenced in a study of low-dose radiotherapy and immunotherapy resistance in tumors. The time point here: after trial treatment. Described treatment: LDRT plus nivolumab, ipilimumab, low-dose cyclophosphamide and aspirin (RACIN trial). Amplification of TCRs used a constant-region primer and V-primer adapter for about 20 PCR cycles. TCRdb analysed the reads with MiXCR anew, one entry per CDR3 protein. The sample consists of approximately 52,000 distinct CDR3 sequences, around 34% of them appearing once. The source was PBMCs, collected after low-dose radiotherapy plus immunotherapy. These receptors originate from a male donor with rectosigmoid adenocarcinoma.

This clonotype has ten or more counts. This rearrangement joins TRBV4-1 to TRBJ1-1, with TRBD1 as a possible D gene (5 bases). The CDR3 runs 16 residues. In germline, CDR1 is MGHRA, CDR2 YSYEKL. Trimming shortened V by 4 bases and J by 2 bases, and 17 bases separated the two germline ends. The CDR3 protein is CASSLSIGGSNTEAFF. CDR3 nucleotide sequence: TGCGCCAGCAGCCTTTCCATCGGGGGGTCCAACACTGAAGCTTTCTTT.

In its sample, this clonotype was seen many times. The V and J genes are TRBV28 and TRBJ2-7, with 7 nucleotides matching TRBD1. Germline V gene lookup returns CDR1 MDHEN and CDR2 SYDVKM. This CDR3 contains 10 residues. CDR3 sequence (DNA): TGTCAGGGGGTTAGGTACGAGCAGTACTTC. It encodes CQGVRYEQYF.

This clonotype appeared many times. V gene TRBV28 combines with J gene TRBJ1-6; a weak D match, TRBD1 (5 bases). CDR3 length: 15 amino acids. V gave up 7 bases and J gave up 3 bases, with 13 bases separating them. CDR1 and CDR2 from the germline V gene are MDHEN and SYDVKM. Here the CDR3 reads CASTRDAGYNSPLHF. The CDR3 bases are TGTGCCAGCACCAGGGATGCCGGCTATAATTCACCCCTCCACTTT.

The V and J genes are TRBV25-1 and TRBJ2-5; D gene ambiguous. From germline, CDR1 is MGHDK and CDR2 SYGVNS. Trimming cost V 8 bases and J 3 bases, with 13 bases left between them. The length of the CDR3 is 13 residues. This CDR3 is CASRRELEETQYF. The CDR3 DNA sequence: TGTGCCAGCCGAAGAGAGCTGGAAGAGACCCAGTACTTC.

This clonotype has a single count. Sequence at one end of the junction differs from germline and may be a read error. V and J are TRBV7-2 and TRBJ2-7; tentatively, D is TRBD1 (6 bases). Germline loops: CDR1 SGHTA, CDR2 FQGNSA. The CDR3 totals 14 residues. CDR3 protein: CASSPGDRPYEQNF. The CDR3 bases are TGTGCCAGCAGCCCAGGGGACCGACCCTACGAGCAGAACTTC.

This clonotype was seen many times. The chain carries TRBV19 and TRBJ2-7; 9 bases map to TRBD1. Germline-derived CDR1 and CDR2 are LNHDA and SQIVND (reference sequence). CDR3 length equals 14 residues. The junction had 5 bases not matched to a gene; V was cut back by 5 bases and J by 3 bases. This CDR3 is CASSLQGALYEQYF. The CDR3 DNA reads TGTGCCAGTAGTTTACAGGGGGCCCTCTACGAGCAGTACTTC.

This rearrangement joins TRBV6-8 to TRBJ2-2; no definite D call. The V and J ends lost 5 bases and 7 bases respectively, with 14 bases between them. This CDR3 region has 14 residues. Per germline, CDR1 MNHGY and CDR2 SAAAGT. The CDR3 protein is CASSPSGLGGELFF. The CDR3 DNA reads TGTGCCAGCAGTCCTAGTGGCCTGGGCGGGGAGCTGTTTTTT.

Many counts were recorded for this clonotype. The junction shows a germline mismatch at one end, possibly a read error. CDR3: CASSFRQGELFF. For the CDR3, the DNA is TGTGCCAGCAGCTTTCGGCAGGGCGAGCTGTTCTTC. The V gene is TRBV5-4, the J gene TRBJ2-1; D may be TRBD1 (5 bases). Per germline, CDR1 SGHNT and CDR2 YYREEE (reference sequence). This CDR3 has 12 amino acids. Combining the CDR3 with reference TRBV5-4 and TRBJ2-1 gives the whole variable domain ETGVTQSPTHLIKTRGQQVTLRCSSQSGHNTVSWYQQALGQGPQFIFQYYREEENGRGNFPPRFSGLQFPNYSSELNVNALELDDSALYLCASSFRQGELFFGPGTRLTVL.

The rearrangement joins TRBV3-1 to TRBJ1-6; 7 positions agree with TRBD1. Germline lookup yields CDR1 LGHDT and CDR2 YNNKEL (reference sequence). Trimming at V came to 3 bases and at J to 7 bases, leaving 6 bases not matched to a gene. The CDR3 runs 15 residues. Here the CDR3 reads CASSQSEGANSPLHF. CDR3 sequence (DNA): TGTGCCAGCAGCCAGTCAGAGGGGGCCAATTCACCCCTCCACTTT.

This sequence joins TRBV6-6 and TRBJ1-4; D remains unclear. Germline V CDR1 and CDR2: MNHNY, SVGAGI (reference sequence). The CDR3 runs 14 residues. Trimming pared 6 bases from V and 0 bases from J, leaving 8 bases between. The CDR3 nucleotides are TGTGCCAGCAGGGACTTTGCAACTAATGAAAAACTGTTTTTT. Its translation is CASRDFATNEKLFF.

This clonotype was seen repeatedly, ten times or more. The chain is built from TRBV18 and TRBJ2-3; D is ambiguous. Trimming cost V 5 bases and J 1 base, with 10 bases left between them. Germline loops: CDR1 KGHSH, CDR2 LQKENI. CDR3 length: 14 amino acids. In nucleotides, the CDR3 is TGTGCCAGCTCATCCTGGATCGGCACAGATACGCAGTATTTT. Translating gives CASSSWIGTDTQYF.

The chain carries TRBV11-2 and TRBJ2-5; D call uncertain. Deletions cut 1 base from V and 2 bases from J, with 8 bases between. The CDR3 loop spans 14 amino acids. Germline loops: CDR1 SGHAT, CDR2 FQNNGV. As DNA, the CDR3 is TGTGCCAGCAGCTTAGGTGGGGTACAAGAGACCCAGTACTTC. This gives the protein CASSLGGVQETQYF.

This clonotype has more than one count but fewer than ten. The chain employs TRBV13 and TRBJ2-5; no firm D call. This CDR3 is 12 amino acids long. Trimming removed 5 bases at V and 5 bases at J, with 9 bases between. The V gene's germline CDR1 is PRHDT and CDR2 FYEKMQ (reference sequence). In nucleotides, the CDR3 is TGTGCCAGCAGCACTACAGCGGAGACCCAGTACTTC. Protein product: CASSTTAETQYF.

This clonotype was seen many times. The chain is built from TRBV5-4 and TRBJ2-3, with 10 bases aligning to TRBD1. CDR3 size: 15 residues. Per the germline V gene, CDR1 is SGHNT and CDR2 is YYREEE (reference sequence). V was clipped by 4 bases and J by 4 bases; unmatched bases: 6. CDR3 DNA sequence: TGTGCCAGCAGCCGGGACAGGGGAAGCGCAGATACGCAGTATTTT. This encodes CASSRDRGSADTQYF.

About this clonotype itself: A far bigger clonotype differs at one base, so this is likely a read error. The CDR3 end shows no conserved phenylalanine or tryptophan, and so a read error is likely. Because the CDR3's place on the DNA is in doubt, the DNA is left out and the CDR3 is given as listed by TCRdb. The chain combines TRBV1 with TRBJ2-1; the D call in the table, TRBD2, was not verified against the DNA. TRBV1 is a known pseudogene. The CDR3 numbers 16 amino acids, ends counted. CDR3 residues: CASSQDEGRSYNEQFY.

In this sample, this clonotype turned up once. The chain uses TRBV29-1 and TRBJ1-2, with 7 bases identical to TRBD1. In germline, CDR1 is SQVTM, CDR2 ANQGSEA. V lost 4 bases to trimming and J lost 7 bases; unmatched junction nucleotides: 6. The CDR3 length is 12 residues. For the CDR3, the DNA is TGCAGCGTTGGGGACAGTGTAGGTGGCTACACCTTC. This sequence encodes CSVGDSVGGYTF.

The V gene is TRBV2, the J gene TRBJ2-5; D is perhaps TRBD1 or TRBD2 (5 bases each). Germline assignment: CDR1 SNHLY and CDR2 FYNNEI. V lost 2 bases and J 2 bases, leaving 15 bases between the germline ends. The CDR3 is 16 amino acids. The CDR3 DNA reads as TGTGCCAGCAGTGAAAATTCGGGACGGCAGCAAGAGACCCAGTACTTC. Its translation is CASSENSGRQQETQYF.

The chain joins TRBV6-5 to TRBJ2-3; D might be TRBD1 (5 bases). The V gene's germline CDR1 is MNHEY and CDR2 SVGAGI. Trimming left V 5 bases short and J 3 bases short, with 6 bases between. The CDR3 loop spans 12 amino acids. Here the CDR3 reads CASSQGTDTQYF. In nucleotides, the CDR3 is TGTGCCAGCAGTCAGGGTACAGATACGCAGTATTTT.

This clonotype was picked up many times. The chain couples TRBV13 to TRBJ2-5, with 12 bases lining up with TRBD2. This CDR3 contains 17 residues. Germline trimming cut 5 bases from V and 5 bases from J; bases unmatched to any gene: 12. From germline, CDR1 is PRHDT and CDR2 FYEKMQ (reference sequence). The CDR3 protein is CASSPPTSGGFRETQYF. CDR3 DNA: TGTGCCAGCAGCCCTCCGACTAGCGGGGGATTTCGGGAGACCCAGTACTTC. The full variable domain, its missing parts supplied by reference TRBV13 and TRBJ2-5, is AAGVIQSPRHLIKEKRETATLKCYPIPRHDTVYWYQQGPGQDPQFLISFYEKMQSDKGSIPDRFSAQQFSDYHSELNMSSLELGDSALYFCASSPPTSGGFRETQYFGPGTRLLVL.

The V and J genes are TRBV12-3 or TRBV12-4 and TRBJ2-1; 10 bases map to TRBD2. This CDR3 is built from 15 residues. V lost 4 bases, J lost 5 bases, and 5 bases stayed unmatched. The CDR3 coding sequence is TGTGCCAGCAGTTCGGGAACTAGCGGGGACAATGAGCAGTTCTTC. Translation: CASSSGTSGDNEQFF.